This T cell receptor (beta chain) was obtained from a study of CD8+CD57+ T cells in acquired aplastic anemia. Turning to the study itself: Mean yield of DNA from sorted CD4+ and CD8+ cells was approximately 3 ug.

Trimming left V 11 bases short and J 1 base short, with 11 bases between. CDR1 and CDR2 from the germline V gene are ENHRY and SYGVKD. The CDR3 totals 13 residues. Those patients picked for sequencing had displayed CD8+CD57+ cell expansion on flow cytometry. Genomic DNA templated the TCR beta VDJ and CDR3 profiling. TCRdb reanalysed the reads using MiXCR and keeps one entry per CDR3 protein. The sample has about 180,000 distinct CDR3 sequences; approximately 52% are singletons. The chain links TRBV10-3 to TRBJ2-2, with D perhaps assigned TRBD1 or TRBD2 (5 bases each). This receptor was identified in a human donor with aplastic anemia. Source material: sorted CD4+, CD8+, or CD8+CD57+ T cells (not recorded which) from PBMCs. In DNA, the CDR3 is TGTGCCGTGACGGGGCTGAACACCGGGGAGCTGTTTTTT. The encoded protein is CAVTGLNTGELFF.